The 2 T cell receptor beta chains below all came from one sample that was sequenced in a study of cytomegalovirus exposure and HLA in healthy donors. The PCR employed 60 Vbeta primers together with 13 Jbeta primers. Method: immunoSEQ multiplex PCR; TCRdb's copy keeps in-frame clones and lacks some. In the table there are under 200,000 clones, 75% to 85% of which are singletons. The sample consisted of PBMCs. The receptors shown here come from a man aged 45 to 65 in good health and CMV-seropositive.

The chain has TRBV4-1 and TRBJ2-5; weak D call: TRBD2 (5 bases). V was shortened by 2 bases and J by 2 bases, with 9 bases between the two germline ends. This CDR3 region has 14 residues. Germline assignment: CDR1 MGHRA and CDR2 YSYEKL. CDR3 DNA sequence: TGCGCCAGCAGCCAAAAAGAGGGACAAGAGACCCAGTACTTC. The encoded protein is CASSQKEGQETQYF.

This clone appeared a single time. The CDR3 bases are TGCGCCAGCAGCTTGGGCGTAGCGGCTAATCTTGTAGAGCAGTTCTTC. Translated, it gives CASSLGVAANLVEQFF. The chain is built from TRBV5-1 and TRBJ2-1, with D possibly TRBD2 on 6 matching bases. Trimming stripped 0 bases from V and 10 bases from J, with 20 bases between. The CDR3 is made up of 16 amino acids. Germline CDR1 and CDR2: SGHRS and YFSETQ.